This T cell receptor beta chain was recovered during a study of early T cells in non-severe SARS-CoV-2 infection. On the study more broadly: Sequenced material consisted of bulk RNA (from unsorted whole blood), and chains were unpaired.

The protocol attached unique molecular identifiers to individual cDNA molecules. MiXCR, run by TCRdb on the 5' RACE reads, gives a single entry per CDR3 protein. The sample carries tens of thousands of distinct CDR3 sequences, roughly 10% recorded once. In germline, CDR1 is LGHDT, CDR2 YNNKEL (reference sequence). The length of the CDR3 is 12 residues. V dropped 9 bases and J dropped 3 bases, with 8 bases sitting between them. This clonotype was detected only a few times. This sequence was found in an adult who was a healthcare worker with PCR-confirmed SARS-CoV-2 infection or an uninfected control (not recorded which). Sequencing was carried out using whole blood. J is TRBJ2-2 and V is TRBV3-1; D unclear. The CDR3 here is CASEQDTGELFF. The CDR3 DNA is TGTGCCAGTGAGCAGGACACCGGGGAGCTGTTTTTT. The full variable domain, completed using reference TRBV3-1 and TRBJ2-2, is DTAVSQTPKYLVTQMGNDKSIKCEQNLGHDTMYWYKQDSKKFLKIMFSYNNKELIINETVPNRFSPKSPDKAHLNLHINSLELGDSAVYFCASEQDTGELFFGEGSRLTVL.